The 13 T cell receptor beta chains presented below share a single source sample, sequenced in a study of CD8+CD57+ T cells in acquired aplastic anemia. The template used for profiling TCR beta VDJ and CDR3 was genomic DNA. TCRdb passed the reads through MiXCR, listing each CDR3 protein once. The sample comprises about 180,000 distinct CDR3 sequences, about 60% of which are singletons, and roughly 46% rests with the top ten. Patients chosen for sequencing had shown CD8+CD57+ cell expansion by flow cytometry. Material: sorted CD4+, CD8+, or CD8+CD57+ T cells (not recorded which) from PBMCs. The receptors shown here come from a human donor with aplastic anemia.

The chain carries TRBV24-1 and TRBJ2-1, with D uncertain. Deletions cut 12 bases from V and 6 bases from J, with 14 bases between. This CDR3 has 12 residues. Germline CDR1 is KGHDR and CDR2 is SFDVKD. This chain's CDR3 is CAPPPTPNEQFF. As DNA, the CDR3 is TGTGCCCCTCCGCCCACCCCCAATGAGCAGTTCTTC.

This clonotype was picked up a small number of times. J is TRBJ1-2 and V is TRBV10-3; 8 bases are a match to TRBD1. CDR3 length equals 13 residues. V lost 5 bases and J lost 4; bases outside the gene matches: 3. The germline V gene encodes CDR1 ENHRY and CDR2 SYGVKD. CDR3 sequence (DNA): TGTGCCATCAGTACCGGGACAGGCTATGGCTACACCTTC. Protein sequence: CAISTGTGYGYTF.

This clonotype showed up many times. The rearrangement uses TRBV10-1 and TRBJ2-7; 7 bases map to TRBD1. This CDR3 comprises 14 residues. Trimming removed 3 bases from V and 5 bases from J; junction bases left unmatched: 7. Germline V lookup: CDR1 WNHNN, CDR2 SYGVQD (reference sequence). In nucleotides, the CDR3 is TGCGCCAGCAGTGATTCGAGGGGGCCGGACGAGCAGTACTTC. Protein: CASSDSRGPDEQYF.

This chain links TRBV10-3 with TRBJ1-1; D remains unclear. CDR3 size: 13 residues. V was cut by 4 bases and J by 0 bases, with 6 bases left in between. Germline V gives CDR1 ENHRY, CDR2 SYGVKD. CDR3 in amino acids: CAISATVNTEAFF. CDR3 sequence (DNA): TGTGCCATCAGTGCGACGGTGAACACTGAAGCTTTCTTT.

The chain couples TRBV24-1 to TRBJ2-7; D perhaps matches TRBD2 (5 bases). This CDR3 region has 15 residues. Germline V CDR1 and CDR2: KGHDR, SFDVKD. V was shortened by 9 bases and J by 3 bases, with 20 bases between the two germline ends. The chain's CDR3 is CATPWALVSFYEQYF. CDR3 nucleotide sequence: TGTGCCACCCCCTGGGCACTAGTTTCTTTCTACGAGCAGTACTTC.

This sequence joins TRBV12-3 or TRBV12-4 and TRBJ2-5, with TRBD2 as a possible D gene (5 bases). V shed 5 bases and J shed 3 bases, with 10 bases lying between them. The length of the CDR3 is 13 residues. CDR3 in amino acids: CASSPRGKETQYF. The CDR3 coding sequence is TGTGCCAGCAGTCCACGGGGAAAAGAGACCCAGTACTTC.

Turning to this clonotype: An end of the junction does not agree with germline; a read error may underlie this. The chain joins TRBV4-1 to TRBJ2-7; D remains ambiguous. Germline V gene lookup returns CDR1 MGHRA and CDR2 YSYEKL. The CDR3 contains 15 residues. CDR3 protein: CASSQEARQLNEQYF. Written as DNA, the CDR3 is TGTGCCAGCAGCCAAGAGGCTCGTCAGCTGAACGAGCAGTACTTC.

The table lists this clonotype with a count of one. As DNA, the CDR3 is TGTGCCAGCAGCTCCCTTTACGGTTACACTGAAGCTTTCTTT. As protein: CASSSLYGYTEAFF. The rearrangement joins TRBV7-9 to TRBJ1-1; D is undetermined. Germline CDR1 is SEHNR and CDR2 is FQNEAQ (reference sequence). This CDR3 is 14 amino acids long. V shed 4 bases and J shed 3 bases, with 12 bases lying between them.

The chain is built from TRBV27 and TRBJ2-3; TRBD1 agrees at 8 bases. Looked up from germline, CDR1 is MNHEY and CDR2 is SMNVEV (reference sequence). The V segment lost 7 bases and the J segment 4 bases; nucleotides outside the gene matches: 10. The CDR3 has 15 amino acids. In DNA form, the CDR3 reads TGTGCCAGCACCCCCGCCCAGGGGGCGGCAGATACGCAGTATTTT. It encodes CASTPAQGAADTQYF.

In its sample, this clonotype was seen many times. This chain joins TRBV19 and TRBJ2-7; the D call may be TRBD1 or TRBD2 (6 bases each). This CDR3 region has 14 residues. Germline CDR1 is LNHDA and CDR2 is SQIVND (reference sequence). The V and J ends lost 1 base and 7 bases respectively, with 14 bases between them. The CDR3 here is CASSIAGAPGEQYF. The CDR3 region has the DNA TGTGCCAGTAGTATAGCGGGGGCTCCCGGGGAGCAGTACTTC.

This clonotype was seen at least ten times. The chain combines TRBV11-2 with TRBJ2-7, with TRBD1 identical over 8 bases. The CDR3 extends over 14 amino acids. CDR1 and CDR2 from the germline V gene are SGHAT and FQNNGV. J gave up 2 bases and V 7 bases, and 7 bases lay outside the gene matches. The CDR3 loop reads CASTQGTGPYEQYF. The CDR3 nucleotides are TGTGCCAGCACCCAGGGGACAGGCCCCTACGAGCAGTACTTC.

This rearrangement joins TRBV19 to TRBJ2-3; D might be TRBD1 (7 bases). Looked up from germline, CDR1 is LNHDA and CDR2 is SQIVND (reference sequence). This CDR3 is built from 15 residues. V gave up 6 bases and J gave up 5 bases, with 18 bases separating them. The CDR3: CASSPGGSRGDTQYF. The CDR3 region has the DNA TGTGCCAGTAGCCCAGGGGGGAGTAGGGGAGATACGCAGTATTTT.

This clonotype has a single count. The chain couples TRBV7-3 to TRBJ2-6, with TRBD2 matching over 7 bases. V lost 5 bases and J lost 2; bases outside the gene matches: 3. This CDR3 comprises 15 residues. The V gene's germline CDR1 is SGHTA and CDR2 FQGTGA. For the CDR3, the DNA is TGTGCCAGCAGCCGCGCGGGGGCTGGGGCCAACGTCCTGACTTTC. It yields the protein CASSRAGAGANVLTF.